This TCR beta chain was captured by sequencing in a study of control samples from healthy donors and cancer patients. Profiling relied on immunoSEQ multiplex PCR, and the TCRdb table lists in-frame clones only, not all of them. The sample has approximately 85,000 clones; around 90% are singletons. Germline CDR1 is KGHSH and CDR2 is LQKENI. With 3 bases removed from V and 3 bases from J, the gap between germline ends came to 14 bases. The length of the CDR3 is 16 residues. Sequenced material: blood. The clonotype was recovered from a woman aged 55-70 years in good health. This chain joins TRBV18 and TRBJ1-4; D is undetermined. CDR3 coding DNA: TGTGCCAGCTCACCCCAGCGGCAGGCCTCTAATGAAAAACTGTTTTTT. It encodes CASSPQRQASNEKLFF.